This TCR beta chain derives from a study of cytomegalovirus exposure and HLA in healthy donors. The study ran its PCR with 60 Vbeta and 13 Jbeta primers. Profiling relied on immunoSEQ multiplex PCR, and the TCRdb table lists in-frame clones only, not all of them. This sample carries approximately 97,000 clones, 70% to 75% of them seen once, and the ten largest clones take approximately 3.5%. The origin of this receptor is a middle-aged man in good health and CMV-seronegative. Sequencing used PBMCs.

The CDR3 loop reads CASSFQPGQGADEQYF. The CDR3 nucleotides are TGTGCCAGCAGCTTCCAACCGGGACAGGGGGCCGACGAGCAGTACTTC. V is TRBV7-9 and J is TRBJ2-7; 12 bases are a match to TRBD1. Germline CDR1 is SEHNR and CDR2 is FQNEAQ (reference sequence). The J segment lost 5 bases and the V segment lost 3 bases, leaving 8 bases of the junction unmatched. The CDR3 is 16 residues long.